This TCR beta chain was retrieved from a study of blood T cell repertoires in COVID-19. In the study overall: There were acute and convalescent COVID-19 samples, and they came from the United States, Italy and Spain. Sample material is recorded as cDNA or gDNA derived from T cells, B-cell-depleted T cells, or PBMCs.

In the authors' workflow: Amplification from reference gene primers served as the basis for estimated nucleated cell counts. Data came from immunoSEQ multiplex PCR; TCRdb stores just in-frame clones and leaves some out. V and J calls and clone size are given by that table; D and trimming were obtained from the DNA. The table shows some 140,000 clones, with 79% occurring only once. V was pared by 4 bases and J by 3 bases, with 9 bases between. CDR1 and CDR2 from the germline V gene are SEHNR and FQNEAQ (reference sequence). The CDR3 runs 14 residues. J is TRBJ2-2 and V is TRBV7-9, with TRBD2 as a possible D gene (5 bases). Sample: peripheral blood. The source is a man aged 60 to 75 with acute or convalescent COVID-19. Written as DNA, the CDR3 is TGTGCCAGCAGCTCAAAAGCGGACACCGGGGAGCTGTTTTTT. Amino acids: CASSSKADTGELFF.